The rows below give T cell receptor beta chains drawn from one sample of a study of shared clonotypes between healthy human individuals. Generated by immunoSEQ multiplex PCR, the TCRdb table keeps only in-frame clones and is missing some. The data hold some 1.5 million clones, with roughly 96% observed a single time. The sequenced material came from naive CD4+ T cells sorted from blood. These receptors were obtained from a man aged 25 to 40 in good health. The CDR3 runs from the conserved cysteine through the conserved F or W. The order of the fields is J gene, clone size, D gene, V gene, CDR3 DNA, CDR3 protein. The D gene is left open where the match is weak. Clone size is not always given. Where it is, it says once, few, many or a class for expanded clones.

TRBJ2-2	once	.	TRBV28	TGTGCCAGCAGTTTATTGTCAGGCGGAACCGGGGAGCTGTTTTTT	CASSLLSGGTGELFF
TRBJ2-2	.	.	TRBV30	TGTGCCCGGAGAACAGGGTACACCGGGGAGCTGTTTTTT	CARRTGYTGELFF
TRBJ2-7	.	TRBD2	TRBV10-3	TGTGCCATCAGTCAATCTAGCGGGAGTATTTACGAGCAGTACTTC	CAISQSSGSIYEQYF
TRBJ2-1	.	TRBD2	TRBV14	TGTGCCAGCAGCCTTTTAGACGGACTAGCGGCTTACAATGAGCAGTTCTTC	CASSLLDGLAAYNEQFF
TRBJ1-1	.	TRBD1	TRBV30	TGTGCCTGGGAGGGCGGGATGGGAGACAGGGGGCGCGGGAACACTGAAGCTTTCTTT	CAWEGGMGDRGRGNTEAFF
TRBJ2-7	.	.	TRBV7-8	TGTGCCAGCAGCCCCGGACTGTCCTACGAGCAGTACTTC	CASSPGLSYEQYF
TRBJ2-3	once	.	TRBV20-1	TGCAGTGCTAGAGTCACCCATACGCAGTATTTT	CSARVTHTQYF
TRBJ2-7	.	.	TRBV1	TGCACCAGCAGCGGGGGACTAGCTGAGTCCTACGAGCAGTACTTC	CTSSGGLAESYEQYF
TRBJ2-5	.	.	TRBV5-5	TGTGCCAGCAGCAGGGCCGTGGGAGTCGGAGAGACCCAGTACTTC	CASSRAVGVGETQYF
TRBJ2-1	.	TRBD2	TRBV10-3	TGTGCCATCAGTCCCAATAGCGGGGGGGTCTACAATGAGCAGTTCTTC	CAISPNSGGVYNEQFF
TRBJ1-1	.	.	TRBV5-5	TGTGCCAGCACCCTAGGGATTTCGGCGGTCAGGGAAGTCACTGAAGCTTTCTTT	CASTLGISAVREVTEAFF
TRBJ1-2	.	TRBD1	TRBV29-1	TGCAGCTACGAACCGGGACAGGGCTCTGGCGGCTACACCTTC	CSYEPGQGSGGYTF
TRBJ1-2	.	.	TRBV9	TGTGCCAGCAGCACCCTTAGGGGCGGGTATGGCTACACCTTC	CASSTLRGGYGYTF
TRBJ2-3	.	TRBD2	TRBV12-5	TGTGCTAGTGGACCGGGAGGGACATCTACAGATACGCAGTATTTT	CASGPGGTSTDTQYF
TRBJ2-1	.	.	TRBV6-4	TGTGCCAGCAGTGTCCACCCGGGGGCATACAATGAGCAGTTCTTC	CASSVHPGAYNEQFF
TRBJ2-7	.	TRBD1	TRBV9	TGTGCCAGCAGCGCAGGACAGGGAGTTTACGAGCAGTACTTC	CASSAGQGVYEQYF
TRBJ1-4	.	.	TRBV28	TGTGCCAGCAGGCAGAACGGTTTCGATGAAAAACTGTTTTTT	CASRQNGFDEKLFF
TRBJ2-7	.	TRBD2	TRBV4-2	TGTGCCAGCAGCCCGTCTGGCGGGAGAGCTAACGAGCAGTACTTC	CASSPSGGRANEQYF
TRBJ2-5	.	.	TRBV7-9	TGTGCCAGCAGCTCCAAAACAGGGAGTGATCAGAAAGGGGAGACCCAGTACTTC	CASSSKTGSDQKGETQYF
TRBJ2-7	once	.	TRBV19	TGTGCCAGTAGTATAGGACGGTCCTACGAGCAGTACTTC	CASSIGRSYEQYF
TRBJ2-7	once	TRBD1	TRBV5-1	TGCGCCAGCAGCTTCTCGGACAGGGCAGACGAGCAGTACTTC	CASSFSDRADEQYF
TRBJ1-1	.	.	TRBV6-1	TGTGCCAGCAGCGCAACCATAAACACTGAAGCTTTCTTT	CASSATINTEAFF
TRBJ1-5	.	.	TRBV5-6	TGTGCCAGCAGGCGGGGTAGCAATCAGCCCCAGCATTTT	CASRRGSNQPQHF
TRBJ1-1	.	.	TRBV28	TGTGCCAGCAGTCCCACCGGCGGGGCAGCCACTGAAGCTTTCTTT	CASSPTGGAATEAFF
TRBJ2-5	.	TRBD2	TRBV6-1	TGTGCCAGCATTATGACTAGCGGGCGGTGGGAGACCCAGTACTTC	CASIMTSGRWETQYF
TRBJ2-7	.	.	TRBV5-5	TGTGCCAGCAGCTTGGGCGGGGCAGGTTCCTACGAGCAGTACTTC	CASSLGGAGSYEQYF
TRBJ1-5	.	.	TRBV15	TGTGCCACCAGCAGAGTATTTGGGACACTGAATCAGCCCCAGCATTTT	CATSRVFGTLNQPQHF
TRBJ1-5	.	.	TRBV19	TGTGCCAGTAGTAGGGGCGGTAATCAGCCCCAGCATTTT	CASSRGGNQPQHF
TRBJ1-2	.	.	TRBV15	TGTGCCACCAGCAGATTGTCGGGACTACAAAACATAAACTATGGCTACACCTTC	CATSRLSGLQNINYGYTF
TRBJ2-7	.	TRBD2	TRBV6-1	TGTGCCTCTCGCCTAGCGGGAGTTGACGAGCAGTACTTC	CASRLAGVDEQYF
TRBJ2-4	.	.	TRBV28	TGTGCCAGCAGTTTGGGGCAGGGTAACATTCAGTACTTC	CASSLGQGNIQYF
TRBJ2-7	.	.	TRBV7-2	TGTGCCAGCAGCGGCGGAGGGGGTCTCTACGAGCAGTACTTC	CASSGGGGLYEQYF
TRBJ2-7	.	.	TRBV5-1	TGCGCCAGCTCATTTCCGGGGGACGAGCAGTACTTC	CASSFPGDEQYF
TRBJ2-4	.	TRBD1	TRBV9	TGTGCCAGCAGCGTGACGACAGGGGGCGATGGGAACATTCAGTACTTC	CASSVTTGGDGNIQYF
TRBJ2-1	.	.	TRBV28	TGTGCCAGCAGGCAGGGCGGAGGCTACAATGAGCAGTTCTTC	CASRQGGGYNEQFF
TRBJ2-6	.	.	TRBV9	TGTGCCAGCAGCTCTATAGGGTCTGGGGCCAACGTCCTGACTTTC	CASSSIGSGANVLTF
TRBJ2-5	.	.	TRBV5-1	TGCGCCAGCAAAGATGGACCCCAAGAGGAGACCCAGTACTTC	CASKDGPQEETQYF
TRBJ2-7	.	.	TRBV6-5	TGTGCCAGCTCAGACGGTTCCTACGAGCAGTACTTC	CASSDGSYEQYF